This T cell receptor (beta chain) was retrieved from a study of Tregs in tolerant kidney transplant recipients (dated by TCRdb to the late 2010s). Describing the broader study: Before combined kidney and bone marrow transplantation, this study identified donor-specific regulatory T cells using TCRbeta sequencing and then followed those same cells after transplant. TCRbeta repertoire sequencing was used in 3 healthy controls to compare several ways of expanding Tregs specific for an allogeneic donor.

Unstimulated Tregs (CD4+CD25+CD127-), CD4+ non-Tregs (CD4+CD25-), CD4 and CD8 cells were FACS-sorted from thawed PBMCs. Thawed PBMCs were rested overnight at 37 degrees C with around 210 IU/ml IL-2 before Treg sorting. Blood from healthy controls was obtained either from healthy volunteers or as purchased buffy coats. Healthy control blood was processed by Ficoll density gradient to PBMCs and cryopreserved; patient PBMCs were collected before and after transplant. Genomic DNA was extracted from sorted cells with the QIAGEN DNeasy Blood and Tissue Kit for TCRbeta CDR3 sequencing. High-throughput TCRbeta CDR3 sequencing was carried out commercially through immunoSEQ, with PCR amplification with bias correction and internal controls included. The study's own analysis went as follows. Unique productive TCRbeta sequences were defined by CDR3 nucleotide sequence when primers matched and otherwise by CDR3 amino acid sequence together with Vbeta and Jbeta genes. Sorting error was corrected by removing sequences shared between sorted populations at a frequency ratio of 2:1 or less, and the remaining shared sequences were assigned to the higher population. Donor-reactive sequences were defined as at least 5-fold expanded in CFSE-low cells versus unstimulated cells, with frequency of at least 0.01% in CFSE-low cells. Jensen-Shannon divergence calculated on the top 100 TCRbeta sequences ranked by frequency was used to measure repertoire divergence. When a sample had multiple sequencing runs, each run was corrected for sorting error separately and the runs were then pooled. As stored in TCRdb, this immuneACCESS dataset retains in-frame rearrangements with V and J assigned. A fraction of the clones does not appear; measured against another copy, unresolved V genes explain less than half of the discrepancy, and the remainder lacks a known reason. V, J and clone size reflect that table, while D and trimming were determined from the DNA. The sample data list tens of thousands of clones, and roughly nine tenths of these were observed just once. The leading ten clones occupy about 0.76% of the sample.

The count of this clone is one. There is no known antigen for this receptor. Base qualities are missing; no much larger clone stands one base away. Based on the germline V gene (reference sequence), the CDR1 and CDR2 sequences are MNHNY and SVGAGI. There are 12 amino acids in the CDR3, from cysteine to phenylalanine inclusive. Only the CDR3 part of the read is kept: 36 bases, read in frame from the first base. V is cut by 7 bases and J by 2 bases, and the space between the germline ends is 7 bases. On the study overall, not on this receptor specifically: The study was constrained by small patient numbers, and validation of the findings is required in larger populations and under other immunosuppression protocols. Biological reproducibility was not directly addressed, though technical replication error appeared minimal. Expanding Tregs with activated donor B cells appeared to identify the most biologically relevant and donor-specific TCRbeta repertoire.

The rearranged segments are TRBV6-6 and TRBJ2-3, with the D gene too uncertain to name. The receptor was isolated from a human donor in good health. The sample comprised Tregs from blood. The CDR3 here reads CASTAATDTQYF. The DNA reads TGTGCCAGCACGGCAGCCACAGATACGCAGTATTTT.